This T cell receptor (beta chain) emerged from a study of blood T cells in healthy people across ages. For the second PCR, which ran for about 6 to 11 cycles, a sample-barcoded 5' primer and a J-beta primer mix were used. TCRdb recomputed calls from the 5' RACE reads with MiXCR, one row per CDR3 protein. The profile shows over 1,500,000 distinct CDR3 sequences, roughly 50% of them singletons. This clonotype was observed a few times. Its antigen is unidentified. The CDR3 is 14 amino acids. Germline values: CDR1 LGHDT, CDR2 YNNKEL (reference sequence). V shed 5 bases and J 2 bases; nucleotides not matched to a gene: 3. Study-wide results and limits: When one million T cells were used, diversity estimates were thought to be underestimates. Across samples, TCR beta diversity tracked strongly with naive T cell percentage. Both higher diversity and more naive CD4+ cells marked long-lived donors when set against aged donors.

The chain joins TRBV3-1 to TRBJ2-1, with TRBD2 matching 7 bases. The sample was blood. This clonotype was obtained from a middle-aged woman in good health. DNA for the CDR3: TGTGCCAGCAGCGAGGCGGGGGCCTACAATGAGCAGTTCTTC. This sequence encodes CASSEAGAYNEQFF.